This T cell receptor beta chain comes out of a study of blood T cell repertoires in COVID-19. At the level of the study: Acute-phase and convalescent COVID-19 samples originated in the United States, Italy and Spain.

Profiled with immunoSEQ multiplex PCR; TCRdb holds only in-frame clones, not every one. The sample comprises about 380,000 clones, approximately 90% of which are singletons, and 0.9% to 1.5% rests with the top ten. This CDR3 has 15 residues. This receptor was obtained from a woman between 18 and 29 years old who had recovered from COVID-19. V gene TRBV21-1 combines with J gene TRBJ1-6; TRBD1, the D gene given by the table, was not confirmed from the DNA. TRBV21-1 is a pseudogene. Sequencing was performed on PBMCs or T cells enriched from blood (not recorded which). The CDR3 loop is CASRRIRGNNSPLHF. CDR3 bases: TGTGCCAGCAGGCGTATTAGGGGGAATAATTCACCCCTCCACTTT.